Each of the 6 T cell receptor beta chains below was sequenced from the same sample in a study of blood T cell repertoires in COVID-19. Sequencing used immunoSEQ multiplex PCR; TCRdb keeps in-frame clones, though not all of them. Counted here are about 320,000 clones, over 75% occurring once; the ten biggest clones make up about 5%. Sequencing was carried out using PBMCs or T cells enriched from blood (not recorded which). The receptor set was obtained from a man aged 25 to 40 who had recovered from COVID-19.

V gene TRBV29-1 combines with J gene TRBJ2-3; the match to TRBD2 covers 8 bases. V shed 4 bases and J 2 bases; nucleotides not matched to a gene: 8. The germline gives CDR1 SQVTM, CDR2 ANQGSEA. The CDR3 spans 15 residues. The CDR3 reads CSVGGGGRNTDTQYF. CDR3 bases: TGCAGCGTTGGGGGCGGGGGGAGAAACACAGATACGCAGTATTTT.

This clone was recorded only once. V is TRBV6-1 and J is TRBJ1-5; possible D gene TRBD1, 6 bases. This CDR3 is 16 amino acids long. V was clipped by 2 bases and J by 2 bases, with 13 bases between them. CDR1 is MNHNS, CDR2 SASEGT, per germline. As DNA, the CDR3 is TGTGCCAGCAGTGAAATGGGGGGGCTTGGCAATCAGCCCCAGCATTTT. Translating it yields CASSEMGGLGNQPQHF.

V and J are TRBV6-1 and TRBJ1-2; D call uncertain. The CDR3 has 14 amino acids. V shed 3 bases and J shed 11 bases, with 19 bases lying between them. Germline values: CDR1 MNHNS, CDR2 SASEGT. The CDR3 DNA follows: TGTGCCAGCAGTGAGGATGGAAGCCCTATGAGGTACACCTTC. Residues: CASSEDGSPMRYTF.

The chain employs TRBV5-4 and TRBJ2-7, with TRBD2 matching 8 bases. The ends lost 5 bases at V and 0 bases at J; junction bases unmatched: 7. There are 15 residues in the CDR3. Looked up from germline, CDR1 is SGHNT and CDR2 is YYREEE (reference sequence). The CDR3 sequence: CASSTGGASSYEQYF. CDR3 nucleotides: TGTGCCAGCAGTACCGGGGGGGCGAGCTCCTACGAGCAGTACTTC. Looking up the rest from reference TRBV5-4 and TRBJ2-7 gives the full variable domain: ETGVTQSPTHLIKTRGQQVTLRCSSQSGHNTVSWYQQALGQGPQFIFQYYREEENGRGNFPPRFSGLQFPNYSSELNVNALELDDSALYLCASSTGGASSYEQYFGPGTRLTVT.

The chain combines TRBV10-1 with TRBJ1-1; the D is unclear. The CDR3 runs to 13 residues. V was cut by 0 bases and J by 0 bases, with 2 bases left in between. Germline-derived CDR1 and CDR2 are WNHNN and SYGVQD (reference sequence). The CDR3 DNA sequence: TGCGCCAGCAGTGAGTCCGTGAACACTGAAGCTTTCTTT. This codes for CASSESVNTEAFF.

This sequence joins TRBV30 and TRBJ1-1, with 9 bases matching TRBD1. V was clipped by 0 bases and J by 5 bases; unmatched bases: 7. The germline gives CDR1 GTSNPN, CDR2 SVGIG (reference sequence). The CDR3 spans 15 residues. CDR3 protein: CAWSVGDRDLTEAFF. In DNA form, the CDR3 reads TGTGCCTGGAGTGTGGGGGACAGGGATCTGACTGAAGCTTTCTTT.